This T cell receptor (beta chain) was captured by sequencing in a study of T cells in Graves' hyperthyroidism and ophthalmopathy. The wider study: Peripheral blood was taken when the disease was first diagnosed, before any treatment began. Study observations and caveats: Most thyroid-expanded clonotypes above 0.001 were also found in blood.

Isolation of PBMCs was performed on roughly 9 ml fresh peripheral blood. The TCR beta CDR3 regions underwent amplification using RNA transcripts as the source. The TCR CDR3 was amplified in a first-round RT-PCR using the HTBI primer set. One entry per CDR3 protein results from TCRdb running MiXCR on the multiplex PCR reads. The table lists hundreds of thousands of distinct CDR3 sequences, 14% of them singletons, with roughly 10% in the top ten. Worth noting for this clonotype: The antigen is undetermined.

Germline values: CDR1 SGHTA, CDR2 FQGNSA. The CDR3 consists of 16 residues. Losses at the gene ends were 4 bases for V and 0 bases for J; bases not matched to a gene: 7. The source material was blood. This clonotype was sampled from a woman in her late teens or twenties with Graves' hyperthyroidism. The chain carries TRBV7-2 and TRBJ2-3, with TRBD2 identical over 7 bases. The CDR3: CASSSERGGSTDTQYF. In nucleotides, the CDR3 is TGTGCCAGCAGCTCAGAAAGGGGAGGGAGCACAGATACGCAGTATTTT.